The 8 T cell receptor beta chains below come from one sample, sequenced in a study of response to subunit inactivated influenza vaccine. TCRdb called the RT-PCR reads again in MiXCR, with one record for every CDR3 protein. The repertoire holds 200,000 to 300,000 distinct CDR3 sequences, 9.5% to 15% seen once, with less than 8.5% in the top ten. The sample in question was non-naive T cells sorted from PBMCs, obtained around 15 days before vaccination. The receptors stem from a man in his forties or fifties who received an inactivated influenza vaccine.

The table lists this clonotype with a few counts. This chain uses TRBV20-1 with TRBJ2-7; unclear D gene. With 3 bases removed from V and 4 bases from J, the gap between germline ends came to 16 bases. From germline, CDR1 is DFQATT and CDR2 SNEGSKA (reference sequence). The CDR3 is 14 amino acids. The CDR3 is CSASGVSAVYEQYF. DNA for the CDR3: TGCAGTGCTAGTGGTGTCTCGGCCGTATACGAGCAGTACTTC.

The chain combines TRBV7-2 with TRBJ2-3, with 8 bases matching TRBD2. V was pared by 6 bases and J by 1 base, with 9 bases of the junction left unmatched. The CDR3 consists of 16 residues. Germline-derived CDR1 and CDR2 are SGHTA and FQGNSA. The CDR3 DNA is TGTGCCAGCAGAAATGGGGCGGGAGGTCGCACAGATACGCAGTATTTT. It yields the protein CASRNGAGGRTDTQYF.

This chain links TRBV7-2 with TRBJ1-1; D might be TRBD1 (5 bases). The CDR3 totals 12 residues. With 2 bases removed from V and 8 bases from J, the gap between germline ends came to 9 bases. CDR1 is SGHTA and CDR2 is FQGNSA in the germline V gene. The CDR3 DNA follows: TGTGCCAGCAGCTTATGGGACCAGGAAGCTTTCTTT. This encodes CASSLWDQEAFF. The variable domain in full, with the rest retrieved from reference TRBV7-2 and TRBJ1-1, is GAGVSQSPSNKVTEKGKDVELRCDPISGHTALYWYRQSLGQGLEFLIYFQGNSAPDKSGLPSDRFSAERTGGSVSTLTIQRTQQEDSAVYLCASSLWDQEAFFGQGTRLTVV.

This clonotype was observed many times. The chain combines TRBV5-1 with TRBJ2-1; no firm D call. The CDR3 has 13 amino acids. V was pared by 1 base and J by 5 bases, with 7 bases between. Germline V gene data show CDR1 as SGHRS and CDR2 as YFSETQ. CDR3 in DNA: TGCGCCAGCAGCTTGAACCAAAACAATGAGCAGTTCTTC. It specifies CASSLNQNNEQFF.

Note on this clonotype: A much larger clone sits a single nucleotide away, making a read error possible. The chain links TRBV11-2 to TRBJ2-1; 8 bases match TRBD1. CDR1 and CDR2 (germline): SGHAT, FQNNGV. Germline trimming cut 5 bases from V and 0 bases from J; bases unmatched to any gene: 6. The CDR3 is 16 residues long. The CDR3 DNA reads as TGTGCCAGCAGCGTATTGACAGGGGCCTCCTACAATGAGCAGTTCTTC. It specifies CASSVLTGASYNEQFF.

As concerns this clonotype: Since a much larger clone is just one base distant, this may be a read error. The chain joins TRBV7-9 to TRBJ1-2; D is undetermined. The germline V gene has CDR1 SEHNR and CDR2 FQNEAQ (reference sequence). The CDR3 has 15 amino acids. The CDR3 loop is CAISLAPGVLYGYTF. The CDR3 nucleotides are TGTGCCATCAGCTTAGCGCCCGGGGTTCTCTATGGCTACACCTTC.

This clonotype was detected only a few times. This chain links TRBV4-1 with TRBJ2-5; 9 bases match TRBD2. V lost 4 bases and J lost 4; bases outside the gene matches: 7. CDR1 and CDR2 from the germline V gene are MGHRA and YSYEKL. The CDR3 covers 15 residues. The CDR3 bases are TGCGCCAGCAGCCCCGGGACTAGCCTTGGAGAGACCCAGTACTTC. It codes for CASSPGTSLGETQYF.

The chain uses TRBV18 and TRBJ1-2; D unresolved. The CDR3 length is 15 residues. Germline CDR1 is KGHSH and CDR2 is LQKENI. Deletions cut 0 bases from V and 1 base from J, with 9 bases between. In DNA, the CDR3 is TGTGCCAGCTCACCACCCGGCAGCTATAACTATGGCTACACCTTC. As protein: CASSPPGSYNYGYTF.